The entry below gives a single T cell receptor (beta chain) sequence along with its context. Its antigen remains unknown. TCRdb keeps only in-frame clones here, not all; method: immunoSEQ multiplex PCR. Among 95,000 to 120,000 clones, approximately 95% were seen once, and the ten largest hold 0.67%. This specimen belongs to a study of cytomegalovirus exposure and HLA in healthy donors. General study points: Rare TCR sequences dominated, though some public TCRs recurred in many donors. In vitro confirmation showed three CMV-associated chains to be CMV antigen specific. The classifier reportedly diagnosed cytomegalovirus status with high specificity and sensitivity.

The donors were in the roughly 120-subject validation cohort, distinct from the 666-subject first cohort. CDR3 length: 16 residues. The germline gives CDR1 MNHNS, CDR2 SASEGT. The V gene lost 2 bases and the J gene lost 2 bases, with 13 bases spanning the gap. The receptor was isolated from a woman younger than 35 in good health and CMV-seronegative. Sequencing was done on a sample of PBMCs. The chain carries TRBV6-1 and TRBJ1-5, with D unclear. The CDR3 bases are TGTGCCAGCAGTGAACAAGGAGGCGTCGGCAATCAGCCCCAGCATTTT. This codes for CASSEQGGVGNQPQHF.